The 5 T cell receptor beta chains below all came from one sample that was sequenced in a study of blood T cells in healthy people across ages. The authors ran a second PCR of about 6 to 11 cycles using a sample-barcoded 5' primer and a J-beta primer mix. A single record per CDR3 protein comes from TCRdb applying MiXCR to the 5' RACE reads. Counted here are about 1,500,000 distinct CDR3 sequences, roughly 27% occurring once; the ten biggest clones make up 7.7%. The material sequenced was blood. The receptors were gathered from a woman in her twenties or thirties in good health.

This clonotype appeared a few times. The chain links TRBV9 to TRBJ2-3; perhaps TRBD1 as D (6 bases). Trimming removed 0 bases from V and 3 bases from J, with 11 bases in between. This CDR3 comprises 15 residues. From germline, CDR1 is SGDLS and CDR2 YYNGEE. CDR3 DNA sequence: TGTGCCAGCAGCGTAGACAGGGCCGGGACAGATACGCAGTATTTT. Amino acid sequence: CASSVDRAGTDTQYF.

Ten or more counts support this clonotype. V usage is TRBV10-3 and J usage is TRBJ2-1, with 11 bases that match TRBD1. The germline V gene encodes CDR1 ENHRY and CDR2 SYGVKD. The CDR3 is made up of 18 amino acids. V shed 0 bases and J 6 bases; nucleotides not matched to a gene: 10. CDR3 sequence: CAISESSGTGGLGNEQFF. CDR3 bases: TGTGCCATCAGTGAGTCTTCCGGGACAGGGGGTCTGGGCAATGAGCAGTTCTTC.

This clonotype was seen only a few times. This chain joins TRBV5-1 and TRBJ2-6; a weak D match, TRBD1 (7 bases). Trimming cost V 2 bases and J 2 bases, with 11 bases left between them. CDR1 is SGHRS, CDR2 YFSETQ, per germline. The length of the CDR3 is 16 residues. The CDR3 sequence: CASSFGRGAGANVLTF. In nucleotides, the CDR3 is TGCGCCAGCAGCTTTGGCAGGGGGGCTGGGGCCAACGTCCTGACTTTC. The entire variable domain, with the rest obtained from reference TRBV5-1 and TRBJ2-6, is as follows: KAGVTQTPRYLIKTRGQQVTLSCSPISGHRSVSWYQQTPGQGLQFLFEYFSETQRNKGNFPGRFSGRQFSNSRSEMNVSTLELGDSALYLCASSFGRGAGANVLTFGAGSRLTVL.

This chain links TRBV9 with TRBJ2-4, with TRBD2 identical over 8 bases. Germline loops: CDR1 SGDLS, CDR2 YYNGEE. V shed 3 bases, J shed 9 bases, and the junction held 2 bases outside the gene matches. CDR3 length: 12 residues. Here the CDR3 DNA reads TGTGCCAGCAGCGCCGCGGGAGGCATTCAGTACTTC. This translates into CASSAAGGIQYF.

This clonotype was picked up a small number of times. The chain employs TRBV7-2 and TRBJ2-3; the D is unclear. The CDR3 covers 14 residues. Germline V lookup: CDR1 SGHTA, CDR2 FQGNSA. Trimming shortened V by 1 base and J by 9 bases, and 14 bases separated the two germline ends. CDR3 DNA sequence: TGTGCCAGCAGCTTAGGCGGAGAACCCGGGACGCAGTATTTT. The encoded protein is CASSLGGEPGTQYF.